The rows below give T cell receptor beta chains drawn from one sample of a study of long-term antiretroviral therapy in people with HIV. Libraries were prepared by immunoSEQ multiplex PCR; TCRdb keeps only in-frame clonotypes and omits some of them. The sample shows 25,000 to 30,000 clones, approximately 93% of them seen only once. The sample was unsorted PBMCs, taken 3.1 years after starting antiretroviral therapy. Source of these receptors: a man aged 18 to 29 with HIV. Each CDR3 is given with its conserved first and last residue. A D gene is named only where the DNA matches it firmly. Size is omitted from some rows. Given values are once, few, many or a class for expanded clones.

TGTGCCAGCAGCCAAGTGCGAGGAAACACTGAAGCTTTCTTT	CASSQVRGNTEAFF	TRBJ1-1	TRBV14	NA	NA
TGCGCCAGCAGCGGGGGGGGGCCCGGCACGGATGAGCAGTTCTTC	CASSGGGPGTDEQFF	TRBJ2-1	TRBV5-1	NA	NA
TGTGCCAGCAGTGTTCAAGGGAACTCTGGAAACACCATATATTTT	CASSVQGNSGNTIYF	TRBJ1-3	TRBV2	NA	NA
TGTGCCAGCAGCAGACAGGGTATCAATTCACCCCTCCACTTT	CASSRQGINSPLHF	TRBJ1-6	TRBV6-6	TRBD1	NA
TGTGCCAGCATAAGCCCCAACACAGATACGCAGTATTTT	CASISPNTDTQYF	TRBJ2-3	TRBV2	NA	NA
TGTGCCAGCTCACCAAACGACAGGGACCGTGGGGAGCTGTTTTTT	CASSPNDRDRGELFF	TRBJ2-2	TRBV18	TRBD1	few
TGTGCCAGCAGCTTATATCGGACAGTGGTCTACGAGCAGTACTTC	CASSLYRTVVYEQYF	TRBJ2-7	TRBV7-8	NA	NA
TGCGCCAGCAGCCCCGACACAGTAGCGGGGGGTGACACCGGGGAGCTGTTTTTT	CASSPDTVAGGDTGELFF	TRBJ2-2	TRBV4-3	TRBD2	NA
TGTGCCAGCAGCTTAGCTGCGGGAGGGGACATTCAGTACTTC	CASSLAAGGDIQYF	TRBJ2-4	TRBV7-9	TRBD2	NA
TGTGCCAGCTCACAGGGTGACGCCGGGGAGCTGTTTTTT	CASSQGDAGELFF	TRBJ2-2	TRBV18	NA	NA
TGTGCCAGTAGTAGCCTTAGCGGGGCCACAGATACGCAGTATTTT	CASSSLSGATDTQYF	TRBJ2-3	TRBV19	TRBD2	NA
TGTGCCAGCTCACCACAGGGAGTTGCTGGAAACACCATATATTTT	CASSPQGVAGNTIYF	TRBJ1-3	TRBV18	NA	NA
TGTGCCAGCAGCCCCAGCGGGGAAGCTTCCTACAATGAGCAGTTCTTC	CASSPSGEASYNEQFF	TRBJ2-1	TRBV9	TRBD2	NA
TGTGCCAGCAGCCTACCCTCGGGGGGAGGAGGCTACACCTTC	CASSLPSGGGGYTF	TRBJ1-2	TRBV7-9	NA	NA
TGTGCCAGCAGCCCACTAGGGTTCGGCACAGATACGCAGTATTTT	CASSPLGFGTDTQYF	TRBJ2-3	TRBV7-3	NA	NA
TGTGCCAGCAGTGAAGCAGGGCGGGAGGGGGACAATGAGCAGTTCTTC	CASSEAGREGDNEQFF	TRBJ2-1	TRBV2	TRBD2	NA
TGTGCCATCTCCGGGAAACTTTCTTCGGGGATGAACACTGAAGCTTTCTTT	CAISGKLSSGMNTEAFF	TRBJ1-1	TRBV19	NA	NA
TGTGCCAGCAGCCAAGTCCCCTCGGACAGGAAGAATGGCTACACCTTC	CASSQVPSDRKNGYTF	TRBJ1-2	TRBV4-2	TRBD1	NA
TGTGCCACCAGCAGAGATCTAGTTGGGTTTCAGCCCCAGCATTTT	CATSRDLVGFQPQHF	TRBJ1-5	TRBV15	NA	NA
TGTGCCAGCAGCTTATCGACTCCAACTAATGAAAAACTGTTTTTT	CASSLSTPTNEKLFF	TRBJ1-4	TRBV7-9	NA	NA
TGCGCCAGCAGTACGAGGCGTTCCTACAATGAGCAGTTCTTC	CASSTRRSYNEQFF	TRBJ2-1	TRBV4-3	NA	NA